The entry below describes one T cell receptor (beta chain). Its antigen is as yet unknown. The source of the sample is a study of T cell responses to AZD1222 COVID-19 vaccine. Study findings and constraints: A mostly white British donor set with more females was recruited, and clonal diversity was possibly underestimated.

Profiling relied on immunoSEQ multiplex PCR, and the TCRdb table lists in-frame clones only, not all of them. The table lists around 99,000 clones, roughly 86% of them singletons, with less than 4.5% in the top ten. Specimen: peripheral blood, collected 28 days after the second AZD1222 dose. The sequence derives from an adult who received the AZD1222 COVID-19 vaccine.

As DNA, the CDR3 is TGTGCCAGCAGCTTACGCGGGGACTCCGACTACGAGCAGTACTTC. It is translated as CASSLRGDSDYEQYF. This rearrangement joins TRBV6-2 or TRBV6-3 to TRBJ2-7; a weak D match, TRBD2 (6 bases). CDR3 length: 15 amino acids. Germline loops: CDR1 MNHEY, CDR2 SVGEGT. The ends were cut back, 6 bases at V and 3 bases at J, with 18 bases in the middle.